A single sample gave rise to the 29 T cell receptor beta chains below, sequenced in a study of control samples from healthy donors and cancer patients (dated by TCRdb to the early 2020s). The method behind the library was the immunoSEQ multiplex PCR assay. TCRdb stores this immuneACCESS table with in-frame sequences only. Part of the clones is absent; in the studies checked, under half of the shortfall reflects unresolved V genes, and no reason is known for the rest. This sample gives 21,000 or so clones in total; about 85% of them show up just once. The leading ten clones occupy 38% of the sample. Input material: PBMCs. These receptors came from a man in his sixties with head and neck cancer.

Comments on this clone: One end of the junction is discordant with germline, which a read error may explain. The CDR3 DNA reads TGTGCCAGCAACTTACAGGGAAGAGGCGGGGAGCTGTTTTTT. Encoded protein: CASNLQGRGGELFF. The chain has TRBV7-9 and TRBJ2-2, with D maybe TRBD1 (6 bases). This CDR3 has 14 residues. Germline V lookup: CDR1 SEHNR, CDR2 FQNEAQ (reference sequence).

The chain combines TRBV3-1 (or the pseudogene TRBV3-2) with TRBJ1-1; no definite D call. The germline V gene encodes CDR1 LGHDT and CDR2 YNNKEL (reference sequence). V was trimmed by 5 bases and J by 1 base, leaving 11 bases between them. There are 14 residues in the CDR3. The CDR3 DNA is TGTGCCAGCAGCTGGCGGGAGGGGAACACTGAAGCTTTCTTT. Amino acid sequence: CASSWREGNTEAFF.

The gene calls are TRBV10-3 and TRBJ1-5; no clear D gene. Germline CDR1 is ENHRY and CDR2 is SYGVKD. Trimming shortened V by 4 bases and J by 3 bases, and 7 bases separated the two germline ends. The CDR3 sequence is 13 residues long. In DNA form, the CDR3 reads TGTGCCATCAGTGTAGAGAACAATCAGCCCCAGCATTTT. Translating gives CAISVENNQPQHF.

The chain links TRBV5-1 to TRBJ1-3; no clear D gene. This CDR3 contains 15 residues. Trimming shortened V by 4 bases and J by 3 bases, and 14 bases separated the two germline ends. The V gene's germline CDR1 is SGHRS and CDR2 YFSETQ. This CDR3 reads CASSPSLELGNTIYF. Here the CDR3 DNA reads TGCGCCAGCAGCCCGTCGTTAGAACTTGGAAACACCATATATTTT. Together with reference TRBV5-1 and TRBJ1-3, the CDR3 gives the full variable domain: KAGVTQTPRYLIKTRGQQVTLSCSPISGHRSVSWYQQTPGQGLQFLFEYFSETQRNKGNFPGRFSGRQFSNSRSEMNVSTLELGDSALYLCASSPSLELGNTIYFGEGSWLTVV.

The rearrangement links TRBV30 to TRBJ1-4; possible D gene TRBD1, 5 bases. The CDR3 length is 13 residues. Trimming took off 2 bases at V and 7 bases at J, with 11 bases between the two ends. Germline CDR1 GTSNPN, CDR2 SVGIG (reference sequence). Here the CDR3 DNA reads TGTGCCTGGAGTTTAATGCAGGGTGAAAAACTGTTTTTT. It translates to CAWSLMQGEKLFF.

This chain connects TRBV7-7 to TRBJ2-5, with D maybe TRBD2 (5 bases). CDR3 length equals 14 residues. Trimming shortened V by 8 bases and J by 3 bases, and 16 bases separated the two germline ends. Germline V gene sequence: CDR1 SSHAT, CDR2 FNYEAQ (reference sequence). CDR3 sequence: CASPRTVPKETQYF. The CDR3 coding sequence is TGTGCCAGCCCCCGGACTGTCCCCAAAGAGACCCAGTACTTC. The full variable domain, in which reference TRBV7-7 and TRBJ2-5 provide the parts outside the CDR3, is GAGVSQSPRYKVTKRGQDVTLRCDPISSHATLYWYQQALGQGPEFLTYFNYEAQPDKSGLPSDRFSAERPEGSISTLTIQRTEQRDSAMYRCASPRTVPKETQYFGPGTRLLVL.

The chain uses TRBV5-4 and TRBJ2-7; no definite D call. The CDR3 covers 14 residues. V was trimmed by 5 bases and J by 3 bases, leaving 15 bases between them. In germline, CDR1 is SGHNT, CDR2 YYREEE (reference sequence). CDR3 sequence: CASRPQDRDYEQYV. The CDR3 DNA sequence: TGTGCCAGCAGGCCCCAGGACCGCGACTACGAGCAGTACGTC.

V gene TRBV18 combines with J gene TRBJ2-2; no reliable D call. Trimming shortened V by 5 bases and J by 0 bases, and 7 bases separated the two germline ends. This CDR3 has 14 residues. Per the germline V gene, CDR1 is KGHSH and CDR2 is LQKENI. CDR3 DNA: TGTGCCAGCTCAACGATCGCGAACACCGGGGAGCTGTTTTTT. Amino acids: CASSTIANTGELFF. The entire variable domain, with the rest obtained from reference TRBV18 and TRBJ2-2, is as follows: NAGVMQNPRHLVRRRGQEARLRCSPMKGHSHVYWYRQLPEEGLKFMVYLQKENIIDESGMPKERFSAEFPKEGPSILRIQQVVRGDSAAYFCASSTIANTGELFFGEGSRLTVL.

As DNA, the CDR3 is TGTGCCAGCAGCCCGACAGCTCCGGCGGAGACCCAGTACTTC. Translation: CASSPTAPAETQYF. This chain links TRBV5-4 with TRBJ2-5, with D perhaps matching TRBD1 (5 bases). This CDR3 region has 14 residues. V shed 4 bases and J shed 5 bases, with 15 bases lying between them. Germline assignment: CDR1 SGHNT and CDR2 YYREEE (reference sequence).

The V call is TRBV6-6, the J call TRBJ2-1; 15 bases are shared with TRBD2. V lost 0 bases to trimming and J lost 10 bases; unmatched junction nucleotides: 1. The CDR3 spans 15 residues. The germline V gene encodes CDR1 MNHNY and CDR2 SVGAGI (reference sequence). CDR3 nucleotides: TGTGCCAGCAGTTACTCCGGACTAGCGGGAGGGGAGCAGTTCTTC. It yields the protein CASSYSGLAGGEQFF.

With regard to this clone: This sample also contains other DNA sequences that code for the same CDR3. The rearrangement links TRBV7-9 to TRBJ2-5; tentative D call: TRBD2 (7 bases). The germline V and J ends were trimmed by 5 bases and 3 bases, with 13 bases remaining between them. Looked up from germline, CDR1 is SEHNR and CDR2 is FQNEAQ (reference sequence). This CDR3 is built from 14 residues. The CDR3 is CASSPGGREETQYF. The CDR3 DNA is TGTGCCAGCAGCCCGGGGGGCAGGGAAGAGACCCAGTACTTC.

The chain employs TRBV7-9 and TRBJ1-1; no definite D call. The ends were cut back, 4 bases at V and 9 bases at J, with 12 bases in the middle. The germline CDR1 and CDR2 sequences are SEHNR and FQNEAQ (reference sequence). The CDR3 has 12 amino acids. For the CDR3, the DNA is TGTGCCAGCAGCTCCGCCACGAGGCAAGCTTTCTTT. This gives the protein CASSSATRQAFF.

This CDR3 reads CASEKAGGAGGQNEQFF. The CDR3 region has the DNA TGTGCCAGCGAGAAGGCAGGCGGAGCGGGAGGGCAAAATGAGCAGTTCTTC. The chain links TRBV7-6 to TRBJ2-1; 10 bases match TRBD2. With V trimmed by 8 bases and J by 7 bases, 17 bases remained unmatched. This CDR3 has 17 amino acids. Germline CDR1 SGHVS, CDR2 FNYEAQ.

CDR3 sequence reads: CASSIRAGPNEQFF. As DNA, the CDR3 is TGTGCCAGTAGTATAAGGGCGGGACCCAATGAGCAGTTCTTC. The chain carries TRBV19 and TRBJ2-1, with D tentatively TRBD2 (6 bases). Per germline, CDR1 LNHDA and CDR2 SQIVND (reference sequence). With 2 bases removed from V and 6 bases from J, the gap between germline ends came to 11 bases. The CDR3 length is 14 residues. Filled out from reference TRBV19 and TRBJ2-1, the complete variable domain reads DGGITQSPKYLFRKEGQNVTLSCEQNLNHDAMYWYRQDPGQGLRLIYYSQIVNDFQKGDIAEGYSVSREKKESFPLTVTSAQKNPTAFYLCASSIRAGPNEQFFGPGTRLTVL.

V usage is TRBV5-5 and J usage is TRBJ2-2; no reliable D call. V gave up 0 bases and J gave up 6 bases, with 9 bases separating them. Germline CDR1 is SGHKS and CDR2 is YYEKEE (reference sequence). The CDR3 contains 14 residues. CDR3 residues: CASSLAGSPGELFF. Written as DNA, the CDR3 is TGTGCCAGCAGCTTGGCTGGCTCCCCCGGGGAGCTGTTTTTT. Using reference TRBV5-5 and TRBJ2-2 for the parts outside the CDR3, the full variable domain is DAGVTQSPTHLIKTRGQQVTLRCSPISGHKSVSWYQQVLGQGPQFIFQYYEKEERGRGNFPDRFSARQFPNYSSELNVNALLLGDSALYLCASSLAGSPGELFFGEGSRLTVL.

This chain joins TRBV9 and TRBJ2-3; D not resolved. The CDR3 has 14 residues. Germline lookup yields CDR1 SGDLS and CDR2 YYNGEE. V was pared by 2 bases and J by 1 base, with 8 bases between. The CDR3, as DNA: TGTGCCAGCAGCGTCGGCCTTGGCACAGATACGCAGTATTTT. Its protein is CASSVGLGTDTQYF.

The chain carries TRBV2 and TRBJ2-7; possibly TRBD2 for D (6 bases). Germline V gene data show CDR1 as SNHLY and CDR2 as FYNNEI. The germline V and J ends were trimmed by 3 bases and 8 bases, with 11 bases remaining between them. The CDR3 runs to 12 residues. The CDR3 DNA reads as TGTGCCAGCAGTGAGCGGGACCATCAGCAGTACGTC. Protein product: CASSERDHQQYV.

This clone was picked up a small number of times. V and J are TRBV18 and TRBJ2-2; 9 nucleotides align to TRBD1. The CDR3 has 15 amino acids. The J segment lost 7 bases and the V segment lost 6 bases, leaving 9 bases of the junction unmatched. Germline lookup yields CDR1 KGHSH and CDR2 LQKENI. CDR3: CASSQGQGLDGELFF. CDR3 sequence (DNA): TGTGCCAGCTCCCAGGGACAGGGTCTTGACGGGGAGCTGTTTTTT. The full variable domain, in which reference TRBV18 and TRBJ2-2 provide the parts outside the CDR3, is NAGVMQNPRHLVRRRGQEARLRCSPMKGHSHVYWYRQLPEEGLKFMVYLQKENIIDESGMPKERFSAEFPKEGPSILRIQQVVRGDSAAYFCASSQGQGLDGELFFGEGSRLTVL.

The V call is TRBV11-2, the J call TRBJ2-7; D is undetermined. Germline CDR1 is SGHAT and CDR2 is FQNNGV. The CDR3 length is 13 residues. CDR3 sequence reads: CASSLELTDEQYV. The CDR3 nucleotides read TGTGCCAGCAGCCTAGAGCTCACGGACGAGCAGTACGTC.

The J gene is TRBJ2-3, the V gene TRBV10-3, with 15 bases that match TRBD2. Per germline, CDR1 ENHRY and CDR2 SYGVKD. The CDR3 length is 20 residues. V trimming: 5 bases; J trimming: 5 bases; junction bases outside the gene matches: 17. DNA of the CDR3: TGTGCCATCAGTTCAAAGGGGCCGGGGGGACTAGCGGGAGGTCTAGATACGCAGTATTTT. This gives the protein CAISSKGPGGLAGGLDTQYF.

The rearrangement joins TRBV6-6 to TRBJ2-1; 8 bases map to TRBD2. The CDR3 is 15 residues long. J lost 0 bases, V lost 7 bases, and 5 bases had no gene match. Germline loops: CDR1 MNHNY, CDR2 SVGAGI (reference sequence). CDR3 residues: CASILSGSSYNEQFF. In nucleotides, the CDR3 is TGTGCCAGCATTTTGAGCGGGAGCTCCTACAATGAGCAGTTCTTC.

The chain combines TRBV6-5 with TRBJ1-1; D ambiguous. The V gene's germline CDR1 is MNHEY and CDR2 SVGAGI. V lost 0 bases and J 5 bases, leaving 7 bases between the germline ends. This CDR3 has 13 residues. CDR3 nucleotide sequence: TGTGCCAGCAGTTACTCGAGGGTAACTGAAGCTTTCTTT. Its protein is CASSYSRVTEAFF.

This chain connects TRBV7-6 to TRBJ2-7; D is unresolved. Germline V CDR1 and CDR2: SGHVS, FNYEAQ. This CDR3 contains 15 residues. With 3 bases removed from V and 2 bases from J, the gap between germline ends came to 14 bases. This chain's CDR3 is CASSLGGETTYEQYF. The DNA of the CDR3 is TGTGCCAGCAGCTTGGGCGGCGAAACAACCTACGAGCAGTACTTC.

The gene calls are TRBV5-1 and TRBJ2-3; 8 bases match TRBD1. This CDR3 contains 14 residues. Germline V gene sequence: CDR1 SGHRS, CDR2 YFSETQ. V lost 4 bases and J lost 3; bases outside the gene matches: 4. The CDR3 sequence: CASSPGQGTDTQYF. The CDR3 DNA reads TGCGCCAGCAGCCCAGGACAGGGTACAGATACGCAGTATTTT.

V gene TRBV13 combines with J gene TRBJ1-1, with 7 bases aligning to TRBD1. The CDR3 extends over 15 amino acids. V lost 5 bases and J lost 1; bases outside the gene matches: 7. CDR1 is PRHDT and CDR2 is FYEKMQ in the germline V gene (reference sequence). Here the CDR3 reads CASSRGDRPNTEAFF. CDR3 coding DNA: TGTGCCAGCAGCCGGGGGGACAGACCGAACACTGAAGCTTTCTTT.

The genes are TRBV18 and TRBJ2-1, with 9 bases aligning to TRBD2. The CDR3 loop spans 17 amino acids. V gave up 3 bases and J gave up 6 bases; unmatched junction bases: 12. The germline CDR1 and CDR2 sequences are KGHSH and LQKENI. The CDR3 nucleotides are TGTGCCAGCTCACCGCACGCAGGGACTAGCCGTTTCAATGAGCAGTTCTTC. This codes for CASSPHAGTSRFNEQFF.

The chain carries TRBV9 and TRBJ2-5, with D maybe TRBD2 (6 bases). Germline CDR1 and CDR2: SGDLS and YYNGEE. This CDR3 has 16 amino acids. Trimming left V 4 bases short and J 5 bases short, with 21 bases between. CDR3 nucleotides: TGTGCCAGCAGCCGGCGAGGAGGAGGGGAAATGGAGACCCAGTACTTC. It yields the protein CASSRRGGGEMETQYF.

The CDR3 is CASSLGPGLNTEAFF. The CDR3 coding sequence is TGTGCCAGCAGCTTAGGTCCAGGTTTAAACACTGAAGCTTTCTTT. The V and J genes are TRBV7-9 and TRBJ1-1, with D unclear. CDR3 length equals 15 residues. Looked up from germline, CDR1 is SEHNR and CDR2 is FQNEAQ (reference sequence). V was clipped by 1 base and J by 2 bases, with 11 bases between them. Combining the CDR3 with reference TRBV7-9 and TRBJ1-1 gives the whole variable domain DTGVSQNPRHKITKRGQNVTFRCDPISEHNRLYWYRQTLGQGPEFLTYFQNEAQLEKSRLLSDRFSAERPKGSFSTLEIQRTEQGDSAMYLCASSLGPGLNTEAFFGQGTRLTVV.

This chain connects TRBV2 to TRBJ2-1, with D hard to call. The CDR3 is 17 amino acids. The V end lost 4 bases, the J end lost 1 base, and 17 bases lay between the germline ends. Germline CDR1 reads SNHLY; CDR2 reads FYNNEI. CDR3 loop: CASSVFMLLGSYNEQFF. CDR3 bases: TGTGCCAGCAGTGTTTTTATGCTCCTTGGGTCCTACAATGAGCAGTTCTTC.